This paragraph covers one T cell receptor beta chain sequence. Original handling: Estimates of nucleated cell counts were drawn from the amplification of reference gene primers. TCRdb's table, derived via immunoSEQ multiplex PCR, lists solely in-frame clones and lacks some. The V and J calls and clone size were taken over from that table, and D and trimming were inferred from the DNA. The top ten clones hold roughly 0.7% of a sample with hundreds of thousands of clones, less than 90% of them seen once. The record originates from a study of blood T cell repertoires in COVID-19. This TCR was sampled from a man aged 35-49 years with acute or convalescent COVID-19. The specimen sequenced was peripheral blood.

The CDR3: CASSVGTSIYNEQFF. For the CDR3, the DNA is TGTGCCAGCAGCGTAGGGACTTCTATTTACAATGAGCAGTTCTTC. This chain connects TRBV9 to TRBJ2-1; maybe TRBD2 (5 bases). Trimming pared 0 bases from V and 4 bases from J, leaving 11 bases between. The CDR3 has 15 residues. Germline CDR1 and CDR2: SGDLS and YYNGEE.